Listed below are T cell receptor beta chains from one sample, sequenced in a study of T cells in Graves' hyperthyroidism and ophthalmopathy. TCRdb re-called the multiplex PCR reads through MiXCR, storing one row per CDR3 protein. Among fewer than 550,000 distinct CDR3 sequences, roughly a quarter were seen once, and the ten largest hold roughly 10%. The source material was blood. These receptors were collected from a woman aged 25 to 39 with Graves' ophthalmopathy. Each CDR3 is given with its conserved first and last residue. A D gene is named only where the DNA matches it firmly. Clone size is given for some rows only: seen once, a few or many times, or a class if the clone is expanded.

TRBV12-3/TRBV12-4	-	TRBJ2-5	TRBD2	CASSPQGGEETQYF	TGTGCCAGCAGCCCGCAGGGAGGGGAAGAGACCCAGTACTTC
TRBV6-2/TRBV6-3	many	TRBJ1-5	-	CASSRGRGVNQPQHF	TGTGCCAGCAGTCGGGGCAGGGGAGTAAATCAGCCCCAGCATTTT
TRBV20-1	many	TRBJ1-2	-	CSARQDLGGGYTF	TGCAGTGCTAGACAAGACCTGGGTGGTGGCTACACCTTC
TRBV7-6	many	TRBJ2-7	-	CASSLVFGRGEQYF	TGTGCCAGCAGCTTAGTTTTCGGACGGGGCGAGCAGTACTTC
TRBV4-1	-	TRBJ2-5	TRBD2	CASRESPGTSGEKVTQYF	TGCGCCAGCAGAGAATCACCCGGGACTAGCGGGGAAAAAGTGACCCAGTACTTC
TRBV7-2	many	TRBJ2-7	-	CASSLGTRFGQYF	TGTGCCAGCAGCTTAGGTACACGTTTTGGGCAGTACTTC
TRBV9	many	TRBJ2-3	TRBD2	CASSVGGGTTDTQYF	TGTGCCAGCAGCGTAGGGGGGGGAACCACAGATACGCAGTATTTT
TRBV5-6	many	TRBJ2-4	-	CASSLTRTLLNIQYF	TGTGCCAGCAGCCTGACCCGGACCCTTTTAAACATTCAGTACTTC
TRBV12-3/TRBV12-4	-	TRBJ1-1	-	CASIRTANTEAFF	TGTGCCAGCATTCGGACAGCGAACACTGAAGCTTTCTTT
TRBV6-1	few	TRBJ1-1	-	CASSEGVAGYTEAFF	TGTGCCAGCAGTGAAGGTGTCGCAGGTTACACTGAAGCTTTCTTT
TRBV6-4	few	TRBJ1-1	TRBD1	CASSEDRRNTEAFF	TGTGCCAGCAGTGAGGACAGGCGGAACACTGAAGCTTTCTTT
TRBV10-3	-	TRBJ1-5	-	CAISDGTNQPQHF	TGTGCCATCAGTGACGGGACTAATCAGCCCCAGCATTTT
TRBV27	few	TRBJ2-5	TRBD1	CASSVRGRETQYF	TGTGCCAGCAGTGTTAGGGGGCGAGAGACCCAGTACTTC
TRBV6-1	few	TRBJ2-7	TRBD1	CASSIKGAQDEQYF	TGTGCCAGCAGCATAAAGGGGGCGCAGGACGAGCAGTACTTC
TRBV6-2/TRBV6-3	many	TRBJ2-7	-	CASRGVGLGDEQYF	TGTGCCAGCAGAGGAGTCGGCCTCGGAGACGAGCAGTACTTC
TRBV20-1	many	TRBJ2-7	-	CSARGVTGDSAEQYF	TGCAGTGCTCGGGGCGTGACGGGGGACTCCGCCGAGCAGTACTTC
TRBV20-1	-	TRBJ1-5	-	CSAWDSGNQPQHF	TGCAGTGCATGGGACTCCGGCAATCAGCCCCAGCATTTT
TRBV6-1	many	TRBJ1-5	TRBD1	CASSRTGGDNQPQHF	TGTGCCAGCAGTCGGACAGGGGGCGACAATCAGCCCCAGCATTTT
TRBV20-1	many	TRBJ1-1	-	CSARDGGSPMNTEAFF	TGCAGTGCTAGAGATGGTGGCAGCCCCATGAACACTGAAGCTTTCTTT
TRBV11-1	-	TRBJ1-1	-	CASSLGAGKGNTEAFF	TGTGCCAGCAGCTTAGGTGCAGGGAAGGGGAACACTGAAGCTTTCTTT
TRBV7-9	-	TRBJ2-7	-	CASSLVSGLTYEQYF	TGTGCCAGCAGCTTAGTTTCCGGTCTGACCTACGAGCAGTACTTC
TRBV12-3/TRBV12-4	-	TRBJ2-2	TRBD2	CAIPRDRLAGASTGELFF	TGTGCCATCCCGAGGGACAGACTAGCGGGAGCAAGCACCGGGGAGCTGTTTTTT
TRBV6-1	many	TRBJ2-3	-	CASSEQAGPDTQYF	TGTGCCAGCAGTGAACAGGCAGGGCCAGATACGCAGTATTTT
TRBV20-1	many	TRBJ1-2	TRBD1	CSASLHGGTGVGYTF	TGCAGTGCCTCCCTTCATGGGGGGACAGGGGTCGGCTACACCTTC
TRBV7-9	few	TRBJ1-3	TRBD1	CASSPYQGVPYF	TGTGCCAGCAGCCCCTACCAGGGGGTTCCATATTTT
TRBV6-1	-	TRBJ1-1	-	CASATLYASRNTEAFF	TGTGCCAGCGCAACCCTATATGCCTCGCGGAACACTGAAGCTTTCTTT
TRBV6-1	many	TRBJ2-7	TRBD2	CASRVAGGPPYEQYF	TGTGCCAGCAGGGTAGCGGGGGGGCCCCCCTACGAGCAGTACTTC
TRBV2	many	TRBJ1-1	TRBD1	CASDRDRVNTEAFF	TGTGCCAGCGACCGGGACAGAGTTAACACTGAAGCTTTCTTT
TRBV6-2/TRBV6-3	many	TRBJ2-4	-	CASSYPTVAKNIQYF	TGTGCCAGCAGTTACCCGACGGTAGCCAAAAACATTCAGTACTTC